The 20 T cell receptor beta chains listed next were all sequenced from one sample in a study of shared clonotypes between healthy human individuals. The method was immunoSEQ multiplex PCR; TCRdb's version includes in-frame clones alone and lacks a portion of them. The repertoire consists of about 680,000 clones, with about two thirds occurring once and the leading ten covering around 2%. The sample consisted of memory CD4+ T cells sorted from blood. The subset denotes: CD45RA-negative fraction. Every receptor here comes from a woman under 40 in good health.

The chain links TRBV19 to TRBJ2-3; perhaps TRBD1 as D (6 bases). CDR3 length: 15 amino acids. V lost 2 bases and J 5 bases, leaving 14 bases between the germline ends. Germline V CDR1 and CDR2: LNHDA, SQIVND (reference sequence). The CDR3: CASSISAGVRDTQYF. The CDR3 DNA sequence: TGTGCCAGTAGTATATCAGCAGGGGTACGAGATACGCAGTATTTT.

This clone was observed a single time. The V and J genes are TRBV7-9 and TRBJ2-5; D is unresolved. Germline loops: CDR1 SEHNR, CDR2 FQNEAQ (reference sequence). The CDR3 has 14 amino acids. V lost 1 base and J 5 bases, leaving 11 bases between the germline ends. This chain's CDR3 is CASSLGKAQETQYF. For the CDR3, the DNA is TGTGCCAGCAGCTTAGGAAAGGCCCAGGAGACCCAGTACTTC.

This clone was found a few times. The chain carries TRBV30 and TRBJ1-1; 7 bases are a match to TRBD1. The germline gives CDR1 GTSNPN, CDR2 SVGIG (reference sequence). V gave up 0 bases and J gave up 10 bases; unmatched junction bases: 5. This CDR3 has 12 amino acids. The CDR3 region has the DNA TGTGCCTGGAGTGTACGCAGGGGGAGAGCTTTCTTT. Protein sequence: CAWSVRRGRAFF.

The CDR3 nucleotides read TGTGCCAGCAGCTTAGTTCCCCGGGAATACAATGAGCAGTTCTTC. This codes for CASSLVPREYNEQFF. This chain joins TRBV11-2 and TRBJ2-1, with D perhaps TRBD2 (5 bases). The CDR3 length is 15 residues. The ends were cut back, 1 base at V and 4 bases at J, with 11 bases in the middle. The germline CDR1 and CDR2 sequences are SGHAT and FQNNGV.

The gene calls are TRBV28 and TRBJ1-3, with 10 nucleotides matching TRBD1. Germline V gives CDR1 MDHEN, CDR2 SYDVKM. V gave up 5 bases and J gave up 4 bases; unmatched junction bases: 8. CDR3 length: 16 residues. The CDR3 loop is CASSTRTGGSGNTIYF. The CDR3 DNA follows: TGTGCCAGCAGTACACGGACAGGGGGTTCGGGAAACACCATATATTTT.

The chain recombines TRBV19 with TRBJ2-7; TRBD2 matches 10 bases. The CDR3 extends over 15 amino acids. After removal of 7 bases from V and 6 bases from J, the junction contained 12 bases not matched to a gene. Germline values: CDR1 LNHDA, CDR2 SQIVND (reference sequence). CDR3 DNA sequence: TGTGCCAGTACCCGGCCCAGCGGGAGGGCCCTCGAGCAGTACTTC. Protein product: CASTRPSGRALEQYF.

The CDR3 region has the DNA TGTGCCAGCAGCCCCCAACAGGGGAACTATGGCTACACCTTC. As protein: CASSPQQGNYGYTF. The chain couples TRBV7-2 to TRBJ1-2, with 7 nucleotides matching TRBD1. This CDR3 is 14 amino acids long. J gave up 2 bases and V 5 bases, and 5 bases lay outside the gene matches. The germline V gene has CDR1 SGHTA and CDR2 FQGNSA.

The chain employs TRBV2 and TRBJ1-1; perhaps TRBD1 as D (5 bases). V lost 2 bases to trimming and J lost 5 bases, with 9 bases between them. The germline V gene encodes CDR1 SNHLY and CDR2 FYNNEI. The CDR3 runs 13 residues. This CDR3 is CASSEQGETEAFF. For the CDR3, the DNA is TGTGCCAGCAGTGAACAGGGTGAGACTGAAGCTTTCTTT.

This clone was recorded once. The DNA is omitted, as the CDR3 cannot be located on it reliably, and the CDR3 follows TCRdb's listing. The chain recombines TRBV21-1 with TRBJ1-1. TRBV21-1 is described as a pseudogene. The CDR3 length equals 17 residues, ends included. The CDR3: CASSNLRVGRGNTEAFF.

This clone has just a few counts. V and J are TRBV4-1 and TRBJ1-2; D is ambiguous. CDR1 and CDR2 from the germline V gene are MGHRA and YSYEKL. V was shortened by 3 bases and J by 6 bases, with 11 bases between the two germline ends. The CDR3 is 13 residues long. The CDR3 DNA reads TGCGCCAGCAGCCAGTTCGCGGCACATGGCTACACCTTC. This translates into CASSQFAAHGYTF.

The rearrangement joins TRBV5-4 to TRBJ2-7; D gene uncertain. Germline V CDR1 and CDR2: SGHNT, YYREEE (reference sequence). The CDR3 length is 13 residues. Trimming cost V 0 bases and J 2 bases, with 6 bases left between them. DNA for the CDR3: TGTGCCAGCAGCTTGGCCCCGGCCTACGAGCAGTACTTC. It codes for CASSLAPAYEQYF.

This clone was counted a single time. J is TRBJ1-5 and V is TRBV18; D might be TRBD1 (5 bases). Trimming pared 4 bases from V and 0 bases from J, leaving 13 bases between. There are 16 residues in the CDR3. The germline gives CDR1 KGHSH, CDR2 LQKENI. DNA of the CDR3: TGTGCCAGCTCACAAACGGGACCTAATAGCAATCAGCCCCAGCATTTT. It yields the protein CASSQTGPNSNQPQHF.

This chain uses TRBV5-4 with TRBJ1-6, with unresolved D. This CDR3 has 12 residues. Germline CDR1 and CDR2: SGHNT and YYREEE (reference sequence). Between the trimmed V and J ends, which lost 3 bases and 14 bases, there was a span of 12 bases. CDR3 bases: TGTGCCAGCAGCTCCCTCGGGGAGTCCCTCCACTTT. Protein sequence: CASSSLGESLHF.

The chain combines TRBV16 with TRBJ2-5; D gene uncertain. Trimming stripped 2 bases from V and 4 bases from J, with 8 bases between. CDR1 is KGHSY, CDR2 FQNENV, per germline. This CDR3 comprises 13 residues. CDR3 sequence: CASSQLRTETQYF. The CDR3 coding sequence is TGTGCCAGCAGCCAACTAAGGACAGAGACCCAGTACTTC.

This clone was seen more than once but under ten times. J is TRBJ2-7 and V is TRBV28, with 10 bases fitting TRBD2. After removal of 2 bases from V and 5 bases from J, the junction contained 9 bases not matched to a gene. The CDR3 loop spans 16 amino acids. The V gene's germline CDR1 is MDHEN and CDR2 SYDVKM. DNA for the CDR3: TGTGCCAGCAGTTTAGGGCTAGCGGGAGAGGGGGACGAGCAGTACTTC. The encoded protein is CASSLGLAGEGDEQYF.

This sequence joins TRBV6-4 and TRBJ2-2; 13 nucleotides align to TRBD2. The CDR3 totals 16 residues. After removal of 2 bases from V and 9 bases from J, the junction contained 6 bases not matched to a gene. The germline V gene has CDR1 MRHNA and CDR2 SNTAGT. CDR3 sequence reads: CASSDVGLAGDRELFF. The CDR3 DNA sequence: TGTGCCAGCAGTGACGTTGGACTAGCGGGAGACAGGGAGCTGTTTTTT.

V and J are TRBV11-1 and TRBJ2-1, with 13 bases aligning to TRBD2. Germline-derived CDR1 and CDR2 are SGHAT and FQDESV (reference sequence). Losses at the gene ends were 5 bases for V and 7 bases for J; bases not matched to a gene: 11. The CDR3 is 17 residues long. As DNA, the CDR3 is TGTGCCAGCAGCCACCGTACTAGCGGGAGGGCCTGGAATGAGCAGTTCTTC. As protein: CASSHRTSGRAWNEQFF. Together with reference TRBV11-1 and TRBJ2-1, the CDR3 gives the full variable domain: EAEVAQSPRYKITEKSQAVAFWCDPISGHATLYWYRQILGQGPELLVQFQDESVVDDSQLPKDRFSAERLKGVDSTLKIQPAELGDSAMYLCASSHRTSGRAWNEQFFGPGTRLTVL.

The DNA of the CDR3 is TGTGCCAGCTCACCTGTCACTAGCGTCATTCAAGAGACCCAGTACTTC. This encodes CASSPVTSVIQETQYF. The chain employs TRBV18 and TRBJ2-5; 7 nucleotides align to TRBD2. Germline trimming cut 3 bases from V and 2 bases from J; bases unmatched to any gene: 9. CDR3 length: 16 amino acids. Germline lookup yields CDR1 KGHSH and CDR2 LQKENI. The whole variable domain, remainder taken from reference TRBV18 and TRBJ2-5, is NAGVMQNPRHLVRRRGQEARLRCSPMKGHSHVYWYRQLPEEGLKFMVYLQKENIIDESGMPKERFSAEFPKEGPSILRIQQVVRGDSAAYFCASSPVTSVIQETQYFGPGTRLLVL.

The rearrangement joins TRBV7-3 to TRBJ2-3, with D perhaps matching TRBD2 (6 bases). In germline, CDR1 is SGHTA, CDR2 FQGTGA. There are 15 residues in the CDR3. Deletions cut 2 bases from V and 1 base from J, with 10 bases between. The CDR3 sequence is CASSLRGGGTDTQYF. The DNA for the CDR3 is TGTGCCAGCAGCTTACGGGGCGGGGGCACAGATACGCAGTATTTT.

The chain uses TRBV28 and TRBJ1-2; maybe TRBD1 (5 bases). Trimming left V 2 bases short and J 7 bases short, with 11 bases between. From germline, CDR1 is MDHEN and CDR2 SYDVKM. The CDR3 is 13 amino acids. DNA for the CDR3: TGTGCCAGCAGTTTACCCCGACAGACTGGCTACACCTTC. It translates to CASSLPRQTGYTF.